A selection of T cell receptor beta chains follows, all from one sample in a study of blood T cell repertoires in COVID-19. Repertoires were generated with immunoSEQ multiplex PCR, while TCRdb's copy carries only in-frame clones and drops some. Found here are approximately 240,000 clones, approximately 83% of them singletons; the top ten hold more than 2.5%. The sample taken for sequencing was peripheral blood. The receptors come from a woman in her 30s who had recovered from COVID-19. Each CDR3 is given with its conserved first and last residue. A D gene is named only where the DNA matches it firmly. Clone size is shown for a subset of rows, as once, few, many or a class of expanded clone.

>TRBV6-5|TRBJ1-4|few|.
CASLNVGEREKLFF
TGTGCCAGCCTAAACGTCGGGGAACGTGAAAAACTGTTTTTT
>TRBV3-1/TRBV3-2|TRBJ2-2|.|.
CASSLRRQNTGELFF
TGTGCCAGCAGCCTTAGGCGACAGAACACCGGGGAGCTGTTTTTT
>TRBV4-3|TRBJ2-6|.|TRBD1
CASSQEDRVRSGANVLTF
TGCGCCAGCAGCCAAGAAGACAGGGTGCGCTCTGGGGCCAACGTCCTGACTTTC
>TRBV27|TRBJ2-7|.|.
CASSLIGERSYEQYF
TGTGCCAGCAGTTTAATCGGGGAGCGGTCCTACGAGCAGTACTTC
>TRBV3-1/TRBV3-2|TRBJ2-1|.|TRBD2
CASSQERGGFHNEQFF
TGTGCCAGCAGCCAGGAGCGGGGGGGCTTCCACAATGAGCAGTTCTTC
>TRBV2|TRBJ1-6|.|TRBD1
CAIRDRDNSPLHF
TGTGCCATCCGGGACAGGGATAATTCACCCCTCCACTTT
>TRBV4-3|TRBJ1-5|.|.
CASSQDLGATQPQHF
TGCGCCAGCAGCCAAGATCTTGGGGCAACCCAGCCCCAGCATTTT
>TRBV6-1|TRBJ1-4|once|TRBD1
CASSESRQGAYLNEKLFF
TGTGCCAGCAGTGAAAGTCGGCAGGGGGCTTACCTTAATGAAAAACTGTTTTTT
>TRBV2|TRBJ2-7|.|TRBD1
CASSDGTGALSYEQYF
TGTGCCAGCAGTGACGGGACAGGGGCTTTGTCCTACGAGCAGTACTTC
>TRBV19|TRBJ1-6|.|.
CASSIRVGPQVSNSPLHF
TGTGCCAGTAGTATAAGGGTGGGGCCACAGGTGAGTAATTCACCCCTCCACTTT
>TRBV6-1|TRBJ2-3|.|.
CASSDGHSTDTQYF
TGTGCCAGCAGTGATGGACATAGCACAGATACGCAGTATTTT
>TRBV4-1|TRBJ2-3|.|TRBD2
CASSQVTSSSTDTQYF
TGCGCCAGCAGCCAAGTGACTAGCTCAAGCACAGATACGCAGTATTTT
>TRBV7-6|TRBJ1-1|once|TRBD1
CASSRRQGAGTEAFF
TGTGCCAGCAGCCGAAGACAGGGGGCAGGAACTGAAGCTTTCTTT
>TRBV30|TRBJ2-2|.|.
CAWSPLTSPNTGELFF
TGTGCCTGGAGTCCCTTAACTAGCCCGAACACCGGGGAGCTGTTTTTT
>TRBV29-1|TRBJ1-1|.|.
CSVGRGGYTEAFF
TGCAGCGTTGGCAGGGGAGGGTACACTGAAGCTTTCTTT
>TRBV4-2|TRBJ2-7|.|TRBD2
CASSRAQTSGGGEQYF
TGTGCCAGCAGCCGCGCCCAGACTAGCGGGGGTGGCGAGCAGTACTTC
>TRBV7-2|TRBJ1-1|.|TRBD1
CASSLATGVTEAFF
TGTGCCAGCAGCTTAGCCACAGGGGTCACTGAAGCTTTCTTT
>TRBV4-1|TRBJ2-3|.|TRBD2
CASSQDSGGGADTQYF
TGCGCCAGCAGCCAAGATTCAGGCGGGGGGGCAGATACGCAGTATTTT
>TRBV2|TRBJ2-3|.|TRBD2
CASSELAGGYTDTQYF
TGTGCCAGCAGTGAACTGGCGGGGGGCTACACAGATACGCAGTATTTT
>TRBV12-2|TRBJ1-5|.|.
CASRLGRDRGDQPQHF
TGTGCAAGTCGCTTAGGCCGGGACAGGGGAGATCAGCCCCAGCATTTT
>TRBV27|TRBJ1-2|.|.
CASSLLGGAGGYTF
TGTGCCAGCAGTTTATTAGGGGGGGCTGGGGGCTACACCTTC
>TRBV7-9|TRBJ1-2|.|.
CASSSIGGEANYGYTF
TGTGCCAGCAGTTCAATAGGGGGGGAAGCTAACTATGGCTACACCTTC
>TRBV27|TRBJ2-3|.|.
CASSPIGGTDTQYF
TGTGCCAGCAGTCCTATAGGGGGCACAGATACGCAGTATTTT
>TRBV11-1|TRBJ1-1|.|.
CASSPLGRVNTEAFF
TGTGCCAGCAGCCCTCTGGGCAGGGTGAACACTGAAGCTTTCTTT
>TRBV6-4|TRBJ2-1|.|.
CASSGARGVQFF
TGTGCCAGCAGTGGGGCCCGGGGTGTGCAGTTCTTC
>TRBV29-1|TRBJ2-1|.|.
CSVGPRSMGGAERNEQFF
TGCAGCGTGGGACCGAGGTCCATGGGGGGGGCAGAGAGGAATGAGCAGTTCTTC
>TRBV29-1|TRBJ2-1|.|TRBD2
CSVEGLVVSYNEQFF
TGCAGCGTTGAGGGACTAGTTGTCTCTTACAATGAGCAGTTCTTC
>TRBV7-8|TRBJ1-1|.|TRBD1
CASSSTTGGGRAFF
TGTGCCAGCAGCTCAACAACAGGGGGCGGGAGAGCTTTCTTT
>TRBV10-3|TRBJ2-3|.|TRBD2
CAISELAGADTQYF
TGTGCCATCAGTGAGCTAGCGGGAGCAGATACGCAGTATTTT
>TRBV19|TRBJ2-1|.|.
CASSITMDSYNEQFF
TGTGCCAGTAGTATAACAATGGACTCTTACAATGAGCAGTTCTTC
>TRBV5-1|TRBJ2-3|.|.
CASSFLSQVMDTQYF
TGCGCCAGCAGCTTTCTATCGCAAGTTATGGATACGCAGTATTTT
>TRBV20-1|TRBJ2-1|.|.
CSASELARDNEQFF
TGCAGTGCTAGTGAACTAGCTAGGGACAATGAGCAGTTCTTC
>TRBV9|TRBJ1-2|.|.
CASSVGQGITYGYTF
TGTGCCAGCAGCGTAGGCCAGGGCATCACCTATGGCTACACCTTC
>TRBV9|TRBJ1-2|once|.
CASSVSSAAGYTF
TGTGCCAGCAGCGTATCCTCCGCGGCTGGCTACACCTTC
>TRBV4-3|TRBJ2-1|.|.
CASSQLDSQFNEQFF
TGCGCCAGCAGCCAACTCGACAGTCAGTTCAATGAGCAGTTCTTC
>TRBV29-1|TRBJ1-5|.|.
CSGIGQPRTPQHF
TGCAGCGGGATCGGACAGCCGAGAACGCCCCAGCATTTT
>TRBV2|TRBJ1-5|.|TRBD1
CASNTGGVGNQPQHF
TGTGCCAGCAATACAGGGGGCGTCGGCAATCAGCCCCAGCATTTT
>TRBV6-5|TRBJ1-6|.|TRBD1
CASSLAGGSNSPLHF
TGTGCCAGCAGTCTGGCAGGGGGCTCCAATTCACCCCTCCACTTT
>TRBV2|TRBJ2-7|.|TRBD2
CASSEAAGGTYEQYF
TGTGCCAGCAGTGAAGCAGCGGGGGGGACCTACGAGCAGTACTTC
>TRBV4-3|TRBJ1-2|.|TRBD1
CASSQRATTGNYGYTF
TGCGCCAGCAGCCAACGTGCGACGACAGGGAACTATGGCTACACCTTC
>TRBV30|TRBJ2-2|few|.
CAGVGVSGELFF
TGTGCCGGAGTCGGCGTTTCCGGGGAGCTGTTTTTT
>TRBV7-2|TRBJ2-2|.|.
CASSLAGSGELFF
TGTGCCAGCAGCTTAGCGGGGAGCGGGGAGCTGTTTTTT